This entry concerns a single T cell receptor beta chain. Per the study methods: Reference gene primers were amplified, and this amplification served to estimate nucleated cell counts. Sequencing used immunoSEQ multiplex PCR; TCRdb keeps in-frame clones, though not all of them. V and J calls and clone size are as listed in that table; D and trimming were resolved from the DNA. The table shows roughly 160,000 clones, with about four fifths occurring only once. Participants had their cohort set by participant-reported clinical history. The sample originates from a study of blood T cell repertoires in COVID-19. This CDR3 contains 15 residues. The V segment lost 6 bases and the J segment 5 bases; nucleotides outside the gene matches: 6. Germline CDR1 is LNHDA and CDR2 is SQIVND (reference sequence).

What was sequenced was PBMCs or T cells enriched from blood (not recorded which). The clonotype was recovered from a man aged 55 to 70 who had recovered from COVID-19. The J gene is TRBJ1-6, the V gene TRBV19; 8 bases fit TRBD1. CDR3 in amino acids: CASRDRGANNSPLHF. In DNA, the CDR3 is TGTGCCAGTAGAGACAGGGGCGCCAATAATTCACCCCTCCACTTT.